This TCR beta chain was retrieved from a study of cytomegalovirus exposure and HLA in healthy donors. Whole-study findings and limits: Roughly uniform depth of sequencing across donors was assumed in presence/absence analyses.

Worth noting for this clone: Its matching antigen is unknown.

Germline V lookup: CDR1 MDHEN, CDR2 SYDVKM. There are 14 residues in the CDR3. Germline trimming cut 5 bases from V and 7 bases from J; bases unmatched to any gene: 10. The PCR employed 60 Vbeta primers together with 13 Jbeta primers. Measured with immunoSEQ multiplex PCR; TCRdb has only the in-frame clones, and not every one. The sample carries 150,000 to 200,000 clones, around 75% recorded once. Sequencing used PBMCs. The receptor was derived from a human donor in good health. The chain combines TRBV28 with TRBJ2-5; 7 bases match TRBD1. This CDR3 reads CASSLPTGLGTQYF. For the CDR3, the DNA is TGTGCCAGCAGTCTCCCGACAGGGTTGGGGACCCAGTACTTC.